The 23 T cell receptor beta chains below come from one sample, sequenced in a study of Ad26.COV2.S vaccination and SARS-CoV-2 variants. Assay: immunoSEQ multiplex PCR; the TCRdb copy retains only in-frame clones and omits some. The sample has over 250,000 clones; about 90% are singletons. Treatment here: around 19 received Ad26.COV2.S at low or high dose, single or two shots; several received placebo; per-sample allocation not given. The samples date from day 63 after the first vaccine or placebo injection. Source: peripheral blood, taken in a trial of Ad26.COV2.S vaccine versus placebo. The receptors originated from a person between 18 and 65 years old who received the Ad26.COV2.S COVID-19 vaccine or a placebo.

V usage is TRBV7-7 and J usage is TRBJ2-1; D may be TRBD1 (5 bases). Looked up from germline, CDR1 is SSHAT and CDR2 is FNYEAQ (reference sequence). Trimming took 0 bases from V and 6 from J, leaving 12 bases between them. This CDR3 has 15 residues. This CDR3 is CASSLAETDFNEQFF. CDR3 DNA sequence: TGTGCCAGCAGCTTAGCTGAGACAGATTTCAATGAGCAGTTCTTC. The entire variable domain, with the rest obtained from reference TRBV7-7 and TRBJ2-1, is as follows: GAGVSQSPRYKVTKRGQDVTLRCDPISSHATLYWYQQALGQGPEFLTYFNYEAQPDKSGLPSDRFSAERPEGSISTLTIQRTEQRDSAMYRCASSLAETDFNEQFFGPGTRLTVL.

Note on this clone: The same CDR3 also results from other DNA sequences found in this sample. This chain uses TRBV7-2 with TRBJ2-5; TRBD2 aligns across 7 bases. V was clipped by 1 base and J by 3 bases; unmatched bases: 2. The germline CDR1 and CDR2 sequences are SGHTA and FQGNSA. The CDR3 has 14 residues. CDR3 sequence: CASSLGLAEETQYF. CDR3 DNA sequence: TGTGCCAGCAGCTTAGGGCTAGCGGAAGAGACCCAGTACTTC.

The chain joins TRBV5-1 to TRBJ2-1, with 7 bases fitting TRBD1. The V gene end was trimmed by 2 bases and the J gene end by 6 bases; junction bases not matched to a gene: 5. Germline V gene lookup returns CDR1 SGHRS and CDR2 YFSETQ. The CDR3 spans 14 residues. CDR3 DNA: TGCGCCAGCAGCTTACGGACAGGTCCCAATGAGCAGTTCTTC. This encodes CASSLRTGPNEQFF.

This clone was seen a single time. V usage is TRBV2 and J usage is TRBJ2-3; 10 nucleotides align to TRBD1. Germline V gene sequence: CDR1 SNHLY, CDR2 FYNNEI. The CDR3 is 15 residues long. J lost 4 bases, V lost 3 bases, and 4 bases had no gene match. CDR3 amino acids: CASSDPTGGPDTQYF. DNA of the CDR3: TGTGCCAGCAGTGACCCGACAGGGGGCCCAGATACGCAGTATTTT.

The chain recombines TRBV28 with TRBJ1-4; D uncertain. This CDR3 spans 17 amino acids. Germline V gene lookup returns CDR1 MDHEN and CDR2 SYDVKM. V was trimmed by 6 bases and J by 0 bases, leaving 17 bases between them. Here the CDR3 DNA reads TGTGCCAGCAGGCCCTCATTTCAGAGTGCAACTAATGAAAAACTGTTTTTT. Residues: CASRPSFQSATNEKLFF.

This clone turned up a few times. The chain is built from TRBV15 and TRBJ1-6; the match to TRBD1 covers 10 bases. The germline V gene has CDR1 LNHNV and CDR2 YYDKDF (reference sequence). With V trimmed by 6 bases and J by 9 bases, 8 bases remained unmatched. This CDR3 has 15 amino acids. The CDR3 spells CATRERRDRGSPLHF. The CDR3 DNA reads TGTGCCACCAGGGAGCGTAGGGACAGGGGTTCACCCCTCCACTTT.

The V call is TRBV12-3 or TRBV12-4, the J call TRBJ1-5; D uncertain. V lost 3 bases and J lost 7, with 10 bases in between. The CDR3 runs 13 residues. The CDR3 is CASSFGREQPQHF. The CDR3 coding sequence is TGTGCCAGCAGTTTTGGAAGGGAACAGCCCCAGCATTTT.

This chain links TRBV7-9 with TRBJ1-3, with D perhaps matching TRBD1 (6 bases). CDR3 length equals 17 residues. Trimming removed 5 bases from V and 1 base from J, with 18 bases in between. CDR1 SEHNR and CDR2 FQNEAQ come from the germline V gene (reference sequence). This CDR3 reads CASSTKAQGQSGNTIYF. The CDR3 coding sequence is TGTGCCAGCAGCACCAAGGCCCAAGGACAGTCTGGAAACACCATATATTTT. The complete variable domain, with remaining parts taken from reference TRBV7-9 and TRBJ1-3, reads DTGVSQNPRHKITKRGQNVTFRCDPISEHNRLYWYRQTLGQGPEFLTYFQNEAQLEKSRLLSDRFSAERPKGSFSTLEIQRTEQGDSAMYLCASSTKAQGQSGNTIYFGEGSWLTVV.

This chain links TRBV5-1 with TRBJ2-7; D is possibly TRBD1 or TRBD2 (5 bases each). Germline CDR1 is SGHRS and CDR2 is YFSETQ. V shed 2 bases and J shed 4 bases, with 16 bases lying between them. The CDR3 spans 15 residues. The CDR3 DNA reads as TGCGCCAGCAGCTTCCCCGGGACGGGCCCTTACGAGCAGTACTTC. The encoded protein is CASSFPGTGPYEQYF.

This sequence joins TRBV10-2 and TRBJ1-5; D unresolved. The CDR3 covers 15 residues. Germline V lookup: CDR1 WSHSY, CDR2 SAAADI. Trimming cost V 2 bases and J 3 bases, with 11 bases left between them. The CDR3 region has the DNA TGCGCCAGCAGTGAGCTAGGGAGGGACAATCAGCCCCAGCATTTT. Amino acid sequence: CASSELGRDNQPQHF.

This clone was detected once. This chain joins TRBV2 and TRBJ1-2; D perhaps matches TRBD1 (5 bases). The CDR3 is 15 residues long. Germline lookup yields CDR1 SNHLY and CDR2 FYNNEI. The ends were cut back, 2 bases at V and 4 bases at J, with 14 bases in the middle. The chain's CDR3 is CASSERNGGFYGYTF. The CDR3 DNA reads TGTGCCAGCAGTGAAAGGAACGGGGGGTTCTATGGCTACACCTTC.

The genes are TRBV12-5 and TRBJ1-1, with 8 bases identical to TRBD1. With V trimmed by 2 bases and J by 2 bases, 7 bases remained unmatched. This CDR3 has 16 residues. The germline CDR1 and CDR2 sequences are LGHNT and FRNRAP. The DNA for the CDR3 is TGTGCTAGTGGTTTGAATCAGGCAGGGGGCAACACTGAAGCTTTCTTT. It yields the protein CASGLNQAGGNTEAFF.

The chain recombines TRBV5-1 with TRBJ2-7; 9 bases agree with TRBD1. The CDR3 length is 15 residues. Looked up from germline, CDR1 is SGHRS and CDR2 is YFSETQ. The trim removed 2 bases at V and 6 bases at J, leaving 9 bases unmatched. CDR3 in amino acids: CASSLPGQGQSEQYF. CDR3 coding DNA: TGCGCCAGCAGCTTACCGGGACAGGGCCAATCCGAGCAGTACTTC.

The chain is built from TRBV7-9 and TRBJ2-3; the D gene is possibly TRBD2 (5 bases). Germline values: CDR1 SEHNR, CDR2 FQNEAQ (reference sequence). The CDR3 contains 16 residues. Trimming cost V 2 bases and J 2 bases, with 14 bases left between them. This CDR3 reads CASSLLNSVVTDTQYF. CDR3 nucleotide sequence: TGTGCCAGCAGCTTACTCAATAGCGTTGTCACAGATACGCAGTATTTT.

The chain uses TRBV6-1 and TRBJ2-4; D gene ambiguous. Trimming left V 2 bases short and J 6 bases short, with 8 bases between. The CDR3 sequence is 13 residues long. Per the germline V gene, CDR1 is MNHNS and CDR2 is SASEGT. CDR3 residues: CASSELNGNIQYF. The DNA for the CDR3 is TGTGCCAGCAGTGAATTAAACGGAAACATTCAGTACTTC.

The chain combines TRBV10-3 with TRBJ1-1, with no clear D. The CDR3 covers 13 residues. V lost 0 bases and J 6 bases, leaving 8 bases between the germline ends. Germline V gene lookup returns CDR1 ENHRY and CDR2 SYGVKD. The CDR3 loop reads CAISESNPPEAFF. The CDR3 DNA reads TGTGCCATCAGTGAGTCGAACCCGCCTGAAGCTTTCTTT.

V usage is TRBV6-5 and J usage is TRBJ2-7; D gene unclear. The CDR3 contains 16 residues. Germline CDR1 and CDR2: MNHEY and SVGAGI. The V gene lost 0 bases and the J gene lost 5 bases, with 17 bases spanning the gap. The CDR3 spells CASSYSYNTLVDEQYF. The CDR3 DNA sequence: TGTGCCAGCAGTTACTCGTATAACACTTTAGTTGACGAGCAGTACTTC.

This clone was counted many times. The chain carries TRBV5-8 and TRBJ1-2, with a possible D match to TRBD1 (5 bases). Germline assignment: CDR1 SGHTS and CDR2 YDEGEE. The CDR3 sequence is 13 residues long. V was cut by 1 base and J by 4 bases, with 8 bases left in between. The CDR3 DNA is TGTGCCAGCAGCTTGCAGGGAGCCTATGGCTACACCTTC. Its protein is CASSLQGAYGYTF.

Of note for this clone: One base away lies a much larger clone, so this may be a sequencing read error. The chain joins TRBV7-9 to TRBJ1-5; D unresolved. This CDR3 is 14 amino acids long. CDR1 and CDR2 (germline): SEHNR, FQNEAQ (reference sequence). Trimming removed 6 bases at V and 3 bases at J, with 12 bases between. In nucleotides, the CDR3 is TGTGCCAGCAGTTTCGACGGATTCAATCAGCCCCAGCATTTT. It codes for CASSFDGFNQPQHF.

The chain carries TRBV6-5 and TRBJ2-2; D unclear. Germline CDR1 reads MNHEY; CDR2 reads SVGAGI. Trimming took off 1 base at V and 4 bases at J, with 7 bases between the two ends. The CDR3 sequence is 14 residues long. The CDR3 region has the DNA TGTGCCAGCAGTTACTTAGGCGGCACCGGGGAGCTGTTTTTT. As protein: CASSYLGGTGELFF.

CDR3 loop: CASRPGTATNYGYTF. For the CDR3, the DNA is TGTGCCAGCAGACCGGGGACAGCAACTAACTATGGCTACACCTTC. This chain connects TRBV27 to TRBJ1-2; TRBD1 matches 7 bases. Trimming removed 6 bases from V and 0 bases from J; junction bases left unmatched: 7. This CDR3 comprises 15 residues. Looked up from germline, CDR1 is MNHEY and CDR2 is SMNVEV (reference sequence).

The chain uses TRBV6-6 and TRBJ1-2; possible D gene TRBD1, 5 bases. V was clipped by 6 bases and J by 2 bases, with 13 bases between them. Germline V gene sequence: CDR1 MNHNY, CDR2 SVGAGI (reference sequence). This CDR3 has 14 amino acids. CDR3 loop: CASSPSGGNYGYTF. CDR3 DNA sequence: TGTGCCAGCAGCCCGAGTGGGGGGAACTATGGCTACACCTTC.

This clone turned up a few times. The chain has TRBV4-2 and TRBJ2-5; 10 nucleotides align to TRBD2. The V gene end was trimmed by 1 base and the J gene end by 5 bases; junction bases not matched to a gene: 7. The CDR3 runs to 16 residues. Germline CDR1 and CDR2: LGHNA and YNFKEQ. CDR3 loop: CASSQVEAGGPETQYF. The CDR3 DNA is TGTGCCAGCAGCCAAGTCGAAGCGGGAGGGCCCGAGACCCAGTACTTC.